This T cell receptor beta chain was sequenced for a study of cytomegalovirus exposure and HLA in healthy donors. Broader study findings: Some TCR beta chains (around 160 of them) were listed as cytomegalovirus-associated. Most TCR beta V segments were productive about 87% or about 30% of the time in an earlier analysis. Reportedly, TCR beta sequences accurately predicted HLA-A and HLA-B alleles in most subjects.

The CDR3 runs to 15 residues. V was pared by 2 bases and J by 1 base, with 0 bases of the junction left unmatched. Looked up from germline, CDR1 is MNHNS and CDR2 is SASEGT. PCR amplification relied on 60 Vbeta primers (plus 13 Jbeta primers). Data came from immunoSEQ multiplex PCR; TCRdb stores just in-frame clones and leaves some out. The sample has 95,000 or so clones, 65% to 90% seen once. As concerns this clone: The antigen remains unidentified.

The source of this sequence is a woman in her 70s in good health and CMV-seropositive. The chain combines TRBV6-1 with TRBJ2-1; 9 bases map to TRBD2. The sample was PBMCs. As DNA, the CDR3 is TGTGCCAGCAGTGAACTAGCGGGATCCTACAATGAGCAGTTCTTC. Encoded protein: CASSELAGSYNEQFF.